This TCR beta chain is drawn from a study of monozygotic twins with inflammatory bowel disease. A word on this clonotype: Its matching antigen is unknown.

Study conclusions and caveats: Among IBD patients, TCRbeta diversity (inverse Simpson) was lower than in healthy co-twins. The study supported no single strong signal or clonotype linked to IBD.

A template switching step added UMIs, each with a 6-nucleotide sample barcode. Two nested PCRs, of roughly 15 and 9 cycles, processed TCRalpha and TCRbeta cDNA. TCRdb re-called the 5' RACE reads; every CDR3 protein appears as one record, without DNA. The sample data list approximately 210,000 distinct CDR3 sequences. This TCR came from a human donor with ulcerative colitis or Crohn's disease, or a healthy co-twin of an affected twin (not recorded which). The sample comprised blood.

The CDR3 region is CASRTTDTQYF. The chain is built from TRBV11-2 and TRBJ2-3. Germline V CDR1 and CDR2: SGHAT, FQNNGV. The CDR3 runs to 11 residues.